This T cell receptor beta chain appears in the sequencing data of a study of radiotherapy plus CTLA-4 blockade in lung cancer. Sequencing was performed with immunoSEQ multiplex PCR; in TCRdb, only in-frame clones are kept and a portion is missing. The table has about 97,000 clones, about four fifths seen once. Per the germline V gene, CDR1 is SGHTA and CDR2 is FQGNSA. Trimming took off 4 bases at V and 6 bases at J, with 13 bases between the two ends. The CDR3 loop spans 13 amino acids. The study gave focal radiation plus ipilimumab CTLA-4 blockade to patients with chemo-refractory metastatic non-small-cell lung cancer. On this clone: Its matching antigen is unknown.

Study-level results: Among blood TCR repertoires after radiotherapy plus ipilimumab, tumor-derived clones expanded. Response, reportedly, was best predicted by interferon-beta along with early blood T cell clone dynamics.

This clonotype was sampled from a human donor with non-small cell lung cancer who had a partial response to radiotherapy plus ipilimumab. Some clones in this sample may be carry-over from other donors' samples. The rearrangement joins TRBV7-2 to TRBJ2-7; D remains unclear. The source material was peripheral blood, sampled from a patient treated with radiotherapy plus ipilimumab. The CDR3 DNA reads TGTGCCAGCAGCTCTCCCCCGGTCTTCGAGCAGTACTTC. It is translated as CASSSPPVFEQYF.